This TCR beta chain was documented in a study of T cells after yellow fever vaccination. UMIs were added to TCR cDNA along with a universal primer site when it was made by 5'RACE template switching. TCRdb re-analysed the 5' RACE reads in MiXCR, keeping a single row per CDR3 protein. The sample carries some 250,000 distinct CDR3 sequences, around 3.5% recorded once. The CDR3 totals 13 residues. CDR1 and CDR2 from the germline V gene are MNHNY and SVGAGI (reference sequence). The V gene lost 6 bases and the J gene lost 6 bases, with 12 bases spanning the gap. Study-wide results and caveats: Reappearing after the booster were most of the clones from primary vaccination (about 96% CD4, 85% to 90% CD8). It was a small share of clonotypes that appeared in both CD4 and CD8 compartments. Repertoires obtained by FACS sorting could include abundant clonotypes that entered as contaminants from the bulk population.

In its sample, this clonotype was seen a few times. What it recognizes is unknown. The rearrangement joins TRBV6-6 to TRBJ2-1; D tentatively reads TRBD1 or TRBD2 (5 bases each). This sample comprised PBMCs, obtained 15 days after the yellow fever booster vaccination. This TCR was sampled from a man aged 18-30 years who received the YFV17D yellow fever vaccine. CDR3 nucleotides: TGTGCCAGCAGCCGGCCGGGGCCCAATGAGCAGTTCTTC. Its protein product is CASSRPGPNEQFF.